The sequence of this TCR beta chain was determined in a study of T cell repertoires in cytomegalovirus infection. Across the study: Public TCR beta signatures provided an indication of both CMV infection and a matching HLA type.

TCRdb independently ran MiXCR on the reads; one entry per CDR3 protein. The repertoire consists of over 300,000 distinct CDR3 sequences, with around 9.5% occurring once and the leading ten covering around 4%. Regarding the study as a whole: Across the ex vivo response, the dominant clonotypes were HLA-C-restricted CMV-specific TCR beta clonotypes. Based on cumulative public TCR beta family frequency, carriers of CMV plus the relevant HLA were identified.

This clonotype was recorded a few times. What it binds is not known. Sequenced material: PBMCs. The TCR originated in a human donor in good health (CMV status not recorded). Some clones in this sample may be carry-over from other donors' samples.

CDR3 loop: CASSLAHNTGELFF. The CDR3 DNA follows: TGTGCCAGCAGCTTAGCACACAACACCGGGGAGCTGTTTTTT. J is TRBJ2-2 and V is TRBV7-8; D gene ambiguous. Trimming cost V 0 bases and J 2 bases, with 4 bases left between them. The CDR3 spans 14 residues. Germline V CDR1 and CDR2: SGHVS, FQNEAQ. Full variable domain (remainder filled in from reference TRBV7-8 and TRBJ2-2): GAGVSQSPRYKVAKRGQDVALRCDPISGHVSLFWYQQALGQGPEFLTYFQNEAQLDKSGLPSDRFFAERPEGSVSTLKIQRTQQEDSAVYLCASSLAHNTGELFFGEGSRLTVL.